This T cell receptor delta chain was identified during a study of γδ T cells in repeated Plasmodium falciparum infection. Across the study: Over around 580 days, donors received four mosquito-bite P. falciparum NF54 infections.

This CDR3 has 20 amino acids. After removal of 5 bases from V and 0 bases from J, the junction contained 15 bases not matched to a gene. The germline gives CDR1 TSWWSYY, CDR2 QGS. Gammadelta T cells were flow-sorted from PBMC into Vgamma9/Vdelta2+ and Vdelta2-negative populations for bulk analysis. TCRdb used CATT to re-call clones from the multiplex PCR reads. In the table there are around 57,000 delta-chain clones, over 1.5% of which are singletons. The sample was gamma-delta T cells from blood. The V gene is TRDV1, the J gene TRDJ1; TRDD3 aligns across 13 bases. The origin of this receptor is a pool of human donors (malaria-infected and uninfected, not separated). The CDR3 coding sequence is TGTGCTCTTGGGCAACCCTTTCCTAACTGGGGGATACGGTACACCGATAAACTCATCTTT. This translates into CALGQPFPNWGIRYTDKLIF.